This T cell receptor (beta chain) was sequenced for a study of neurological immune-mediated disorders. The germline CDR1 and CDR2 sequences are SGHRS and YFSETQ. This CDR3 has 15 amino acids. V was pared by 0 bases and J by 0 bases, with 6 bases between. The time point was: longitudinal time-point 3. Study-wide findings and caveats: Any association between clinical or MRI features and the multiple sclerosis repertoire cluster was absent.

5'RACE with 10-nucleotide random UMIs produced the cDNA. Every sequencing run drew on 15-18 subjects and yielded over 190 million TCR-beta sequences. One entry per CDR3 protein, called by TCRdb with MiXCR from the 5' RACE reads. The sample has approximately 84,000 distinct CDR3 sequences, about 4% seen once. In this sample, this clonotype turned up many times. Antigen specificity is unknown. This chain links TRBV5-1 with TRBJ1-4, with D uncertain. The specimen sequenced was PBMCs. The source is an older woman with multiple sclerosis. CDR3 sequence reads: CASSLGSATNEKLFF. In DNA, the CDR3 is TGCGCCAGCAGCTTGGGGTCGGCAACTAATGAAAAACTGTTTTTT.